A single sample is the source of the 10 T cell receptor beta chains below, sequenced in a study of long-term antiretroviral therapy in people with HIV. Sequencing used immunoSEQ v3.0 at survey level. Sequencing used immunoSEQ multiplex PCR; TCRdb keeps in-frame clones, though not all of them. The sample has roughly 30,000 clones; 91% are singletons. The sample in question was unsorted PBMCs, obtained 3.1 years after starting antiretroviral therapy. These receptors came from a young man with HIV.

The chain is built from TRBV7-9 and TRBJ2-3, with TRBD2 identical over 12 bases. The J segment lost 2 bases and the V segment lost 3 bases, leaving 3 bases of the junction unmatched. CDR3 length equals 16 residues. Germline V gene sequence: CDR1 SEHNR, CDR2 FQNEAQ (reference sequence). The CDR3 DNA reads TGTGCCAGCAGCTTCGGACTAGCGGGACCCACAGATACGCAGTATTTT. Translation: CASSFGLAGPTDTQYF.

This chain connects TRBV7-2 to TRBJ1-2; unclear D gene. This CDR3 region has 13 residues. Trimming took off 0 bases at V and 6 bases at J, with 8 bases between the two ends. Germline values: CDR1 SGHTA, CDR2 FQGNSA. The CDR3 DNA sequence: TGTGCCAGCAGCTTAGCAGGCCAGAATGGCTACACCTTC. This gives the protein CASSLAGQNGYTF.

The rearrangement uses TRBV30 and TRBJ2-7; TRBD2 matches 7 bases. CDR1 is GTSNPN and CDR2 is SVGIG in the germline V gene (reference sequence). There are 14 residues in the CDR3. Trimming cost V 5 bases and J 0 bases; bases outside gene matches: 7. DNA of the CDR3: TGTGCCTGGCGACCCACTAGCGACTCCTACGAGCAGTACTTC. Amino acids: CAWRPTSDSYEQYF.

The chain links TRBV18 to TRBJ1-1; 7 bases fit TRBD1. Germline values: CDR1 KGHSH, CDR2 LQKENI. Losses at the gene ends were 6 bases for V and 5 bases for J; bases not matched to a gene: 6. CDR3 length: 13 amino acids. The CDR3 is CASSTGVRTEAFF. The CDR3 bases are TGTGCCAGCTCCACAGGGGTACGAACTGAAGCTTTCTTT.

The J gene is TRBJ2-3, the V gene TRBV7-9, with 10 bases lining up with TRBD2. V lost 7 bases and J lost 2; bases outside the gene matches: 6. The CDR3 loop spans 15 amino acids. Germline-derived CDR1 and CDR2 are SEHNR and FQNEAQ (reference sequence). Written as DNA, the CDR3 is TGTGCCAGCACCGTACTAGCGGGGCTCACAGATACGCAGTATTTT. As protein: CASTVLAGLTDTQYF.

The V and J genes are TRBV11-2 and TRBJ2-5; a possible D gene is TRBD2 (5 bases). This CDR3 has 13 amino acids. Germline V gene lookup returns CDR1 SGHAT and CDR2 FQNNGV. Trimming stripped 5 bases from V and 1 base from J, with 8 bases between. In DNA form, the CDR3 reads TGTGCCAGCAGCCCAGCGGTCCAAGAGACCCAGTACTTC. Protein product: CASSPAVQETQYF.

CDR3 residues: CASRNGVDQPQHF. The DNA of the CDR3 is TGTGCCAGCAGAAATGGGGTCGATCAGCCCCAGCATTTT. The V call is TRBV6-5, the J call TRBJ1-5; D remains unclear. The germline V gene encodes CDR1 MNHEY and CDR2 SVGAGI. Trimming removed 6 bases at V and 5 bases at J, with 11 bases between. The CDR3 spans 13 residues.

The chain links TRBV4-3 to TRBJ1-1; D is ambiguous. Germline lookup yields CDR1 LGHNA and CDR2 YSLEER. V was pared by 0 bases and J by 4 bases, with 15 bases between. The CDR3 is made up of 16 amino acids. CDR3 nucleotides: TGCGCCAGCAGCCAAGAACCCCTCGACATACGCACTGAAGCTTTCTTT. Translating it yields CASSQEPLDIRTEAFF.

This clone was found a few times. The chain couples TRBV7-9 to TRBJ1-2; D is perhaps TRBD1 (5 bases). Germline V gives CDR1 SEHNR, CDR2 FQNEAQ (reference sequence). V lost 11 bases and J lost 4, with 8 bases in between. This CDR3 is built from 10 residues. For the CDR3, the DNA is TGTGCCGTGGACACCTATGGCTACACCTTC. This gives the protein CAVDTYGYTF.

V is TRBV4-3 and J is TRBJ2-3; a possible D gene is TRBD1 (6 bases). The germline V gene encodes CDR1 LGHNA and CDR2 YSLEER. The CDR3 is made up of 15 amino acids. Between the trimmed V and J ends, which lost 1 base and 2 bases, there was a span of 10 bases. CDR3 sequence: CASSQARGFTDTQYF. In DNA form, the CDR3 reads TGCGCCAGCAGCCAAGCCAGGGGCTTCACAGATACGCAGTATTTT.